This T cell receptor beta chain was observed in a study of beta chain features in type 1 diabetes. A word on this clone: Its specificity is unknown.

Study observations and caveats: TCRB CDR3 length was moderately but significantly reduced in all four CD4+ subsets of Type 1 diabetes patients.

Purity above 95% was achieved in all sorted populations. Deletions cut 0 bases from V and 11 bases from J, with 11 bases between. The CDR3 totals 12 residues. Germline values: CDR1 SGHRS, CDR2 YFSETQ. The investigators reverse transcribed all of the isolated RNA, so they sequenced expressed TCRB transcripts. Clones were read by immunoSEQ multiplex PCR, and TCRdb kept only the in-frame ones, dropping some. The data contain roughly 150,000 clones, around 8.6% of them singletons. Sequencing input: central memory CD4+ T cells from blood. The genes are TRBV5-1 and TRBJ1-1; unclear D gene. The receptor's source is a woman younger than 30 with type 1 diabetes. In nucleotides, the CDR3 is TGCGCCAGCAGCTTGGTTGGGGAGGAGGCTTTCTTT. Encoded protein: CASSLVGEEAFF.